This T cell receptor (beta chain) was obtained from a study of human T cells and chemical hapten exposure. This clonotype was seen at least ten times. Its specificity is unknown. The CDR3 has 17 amino acids. Between the trimmed V and J ends, which lost 2 bases and 1 base, there was a span of 15 bases. The germline V gene encodes CDR1 SGHTA and CDR2 FQGTGA. Study findings and constraints: TCRs exceeding a frequency of 1 in 1000 stayed unchanged under DPC sensitization.

Time point noted: healthy volunteer bleed at 6 weeks. It was from unfractionated whole blood that total RNA was extracted. TCRdb processed the RACE reads anew with MiXCR; each CDR3 protein has one entry. The table lists 50,000 to 70,000 distinct CDR3 sequences, 6% to 7% of them singletons. The sequence derives from a female donor in good health. Some clones in this sample may be carry-over from other donors' samples. The chain couples TRBV7-3 to TRBJ2-4; no clear D gene. The sample taken for sequencing was whole blood. For the CDR3, the DNA is TGTGCCAGCAGCTTAGCGAGGTCTCGCCGGGCCAAAAACATTCAGTACTTC. Translating it yields CASSLARSRRAKNIQYF.